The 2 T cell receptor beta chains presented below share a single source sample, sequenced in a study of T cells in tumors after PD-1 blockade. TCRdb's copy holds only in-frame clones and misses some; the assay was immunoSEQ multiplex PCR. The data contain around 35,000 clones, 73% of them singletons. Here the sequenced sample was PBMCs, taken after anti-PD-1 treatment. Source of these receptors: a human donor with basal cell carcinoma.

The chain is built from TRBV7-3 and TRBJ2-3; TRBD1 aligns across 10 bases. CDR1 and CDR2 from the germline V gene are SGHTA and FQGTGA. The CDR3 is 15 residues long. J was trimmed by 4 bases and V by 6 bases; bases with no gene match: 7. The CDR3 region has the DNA TGTGCCAGCAGAGCGGGACAGGGGACGGCAGATACGCAGTATTTT. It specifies CASRAGQGTADTQYF.

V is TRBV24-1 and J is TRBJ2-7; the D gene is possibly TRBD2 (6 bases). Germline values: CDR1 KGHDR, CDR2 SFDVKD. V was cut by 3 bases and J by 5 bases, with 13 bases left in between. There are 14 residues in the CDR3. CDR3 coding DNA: TGTGCCACCAGTGATCCGGGGGATAACCACGAGCAGTACTTC. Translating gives CATSDPGDNHEQYF.